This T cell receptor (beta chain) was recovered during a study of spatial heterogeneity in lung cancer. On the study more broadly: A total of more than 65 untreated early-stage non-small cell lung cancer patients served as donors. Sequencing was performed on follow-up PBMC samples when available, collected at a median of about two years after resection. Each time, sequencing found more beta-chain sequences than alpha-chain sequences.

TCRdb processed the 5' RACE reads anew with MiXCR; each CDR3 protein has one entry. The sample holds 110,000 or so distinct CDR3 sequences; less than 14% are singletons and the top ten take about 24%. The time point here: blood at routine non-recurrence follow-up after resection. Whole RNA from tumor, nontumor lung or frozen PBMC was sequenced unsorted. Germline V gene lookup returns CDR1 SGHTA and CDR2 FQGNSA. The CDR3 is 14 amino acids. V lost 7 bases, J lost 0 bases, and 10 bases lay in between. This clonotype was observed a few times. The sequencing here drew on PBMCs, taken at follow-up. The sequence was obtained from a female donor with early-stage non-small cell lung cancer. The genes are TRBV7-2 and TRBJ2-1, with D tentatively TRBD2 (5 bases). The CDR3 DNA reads TGTGCCAGCAATAGCGCGAGCTCCTACAATGAGCAGTTCTTC. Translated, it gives CASNSASSYNEQFF.